A single sample is the source of the 24 T cell receptor beta chains below, sequenced in a study of early stage breast cancer tumors. Profiling relied on immunoSEQ multiplex PCR, and the TCRdb table lists in-frame clones only, not all of them. Among about 53,000 clones listed, 75% to 95% were seen once. Material: blood. These receptors all come from a person aged 65-85 years with breast cancer.

CDR3 protein: CAISSGGETQYF. The CDR3 nucleotides read TGTGCCATCAGTTCGGGAGGGGAGACCCAGTACTTC. This chain uses TRBV10-3 with TRBJ2-5; 8 positions agree with TRBD2. The CDR3 has 12 amino acids. The germline gives CDR1 ENHRY, CDR2 SYGVKD. V lost 5 bases to trimming and J lost 5 bases; unmatched junction nucleotides: 1.

The chain has TRBV28 and TRBJ2-1, with 10 bases that match TRBD2. V gave up 6 bases and J gave up 3 bases; unmatched junction bases: 5. The germline gives CDR1 MDHEN, CDR2 SYDVKM. CDR3 length: 15 residues. The CDR3 DNA reads TGTGCCAGCAGACTTCCTAGCGGGGGCTACAATGAGCAGTTCTTC. It translates to CASRLPSGGYNEQFF.

V usage is TRBV6-5 and J usage is TRBJ1-4; 7 bases line up with TRBD1. The CDR3 totals 14 residues. Germline V CDR1 and CDR2: MNHEY, SVGAGI. Unmatched junction bases numbered 4, after V lost 6 bases and J lost 3 bases. The CDR3 DNA reads as TGTGCCAGCAGAGAGGGGGCAGCTAATGAAAAACTGTTTTTT. Protein product: CASREGAANEKLFF.

The chain has TRBV7-9 and TRBJ2-7, with a possible D match to TRBD1 (7 bases). Looked up from germline, CDR1 is SEHNR and CDR2 is FQNEAQ (reference sequence). The CDR3 is made up of 15 amino acids. Trimming removed 5 bases from V and 0 bases from J, with 14 bases in between. CDR3 DNA sequence: TGTGCCAGCAGCCCAACGGGGGACAGCTCCTACGAGCAGTACTTC. Encoded protein: CASSPTGDSSYEQYF. The full variable domain, rest sourced from reference TRBV7-9 and TRBJ2-7, is DTGVSQNPRHKITKRGQNVTFRCDPISEHNRLYWYRQTLGQGPEFLTYFQNEAQLEKSRLLSDRFSAERPKGSFSTLEIQRTEQGDSAMYLCASSPTGDSSYEQYFGPGTRLTVT.

The chain is built from TRBV5-1 and TRBJ2-5, with D possibly matching TRBD2 (5 bases). This CDR3 has 17 residues. CDR1 and CDR2 (germline): SGHRS, YFSETQ. V lost 0 bases and J 1 base, leaving 16 bases between the germline ends. CDR3 protein: CASSLAASLSIQETQYF. The DNA of the CDR3 is TGCGCCAGCAGCTTGGCGGCTAGCTTGAGCATCCAAGAGACCCAGTACTTC.

This clone was seen once. The J gene is TRBJ2-1, the V gene TRBV19; possible D gene TRBD2, 5 bases. V gave up 5 bases and J gave up 4 bases, with 15 bases separating them. CDR3 length equals 15 residues. CDR1 LNHDA and CDR2 SQIVND come from the germline V gene (reference sequence). The CDR3 loop reads CASSGYMTGYNEQFF. The CDR3 DNA is TGTGCCAGTAGTGGATATATGACGGGATACAATGAGCAGTTCTTC.

This clone was counted once. The rearrangement joins TRBV7-9 to TRBJ1-3; 10 bases are shared with TRBD1. This CDR3 region has 15 residues. V shed 5 bases and J 2 bases; nucleotides not matched to a gene: 3. Per germline, CDR1 SEHNR and CDR2 FQNEAQ (reference sequence). The CDR3 protein is CASSPGTGAGNTIYF. Written as DNA, the CDR3 is TGTGCCAGCAGCCCGGGGACAGGGGCTGGAAACACCATATATTTT.

Only a few counts were recorded for this clone. V and J are TRBV6-5 and TRBJ1-2; 10 bases are shared with TRBD1. Germline loops: CDR1 MNHEY, CDR2 SVGAGI. V lost 6 bases, J lost 8 bases, and 9 bases stayed unmatched. This CDR3 comprises 14 residues. The chain's CDR3 is CASRTTGGAKGYTF. CDR3 coding DNA: TGTGCCAGCAGGACGACAGGGGGCGCAAAGGGCTACACCTTC.

This sequence joins TRBV21-1 and TRBJ1-4; TRBD1, the D gene given by the table, was not confirmed from the DNA. TRBV21-1 is deemed a pseudogene. CDR3 size: 16 residues. The CDR3 reads CASSKDCRGRIGELFF. CDR3 nucleotide sequence: TGTGCCAGCAGCAAAGATTGCAGGGGAAGGATCGGGGAACTGTTTTTT.

The chain employs TRBV5-1 and TRBJ2-2; no definite D call. V dropped 6 bases and J dropped 6 bases, with 6 bases sitting between them. The CDR3 has 11 residues. Per the germline V gene, CDR1 is SGHRS and CDR2 is YFSETQ. The chain's CDR3 is CASTVAGELFF. CDR3 bases: TGCGCCAGCACGGTGGCCGGGGAGCTGTTTTTT.

CDR3 sequence reads: CASSFDNPNTGELFF. In nucleotides, the CDR3 is TGCGCCAGCAGCTTCGACAACCCGAACACCGGGGAGCTGTTTTTT. V gene TRBV5-1 combines with J gene TRBJ2-2; D not resolved. Germline values: CDR1 SGHRS, CDR2 YFSETQ. The CDR3 runs to 15 residues. Trimming took off 2 bases at V and 0 bases at J, with 8 bases between the two ends. Filled out from reference TRBV5-1 and TRBJ2-2, the complete variable domain reads KAGVTQTPRYLIKTRGQQVTLSCSPISGHRSVSWYQQTPGQGLQFLFEYFSETQRNKGNFPGRFSGRQFSNSRSEMNVSTLELGDSALYLCASSFDNPNTGELFFGEGSRLTVL.

The chain recombines TRBV9 with TRBJ2-5; possible D gene TRBD2, 6 bases. CDR3 length: 14 amino acids. CDR1 is SGDLS and CDR2 is YYNGEE in the germline V gene. The V and J ends lost 4 bases and 6 bases respectively, with 16 bases between them. This chain's CDR3 is CASSLSREWQTQYF. As DNA, the CDR3 is TGTGCCAGCAGCCTTTCACGGGAGTGGCAGACCCAGTACTTC.

DNA of the CDR3: TGTGCCAGCAGTTACGGACAGGTTGCGACTGAAGCTTTCTTT. As protein: CASSYGQVATEAFF. The chain has TRBV25-1 and TRBJ1-1; TRBD1 matches at 7 bases. The germline V gene has CDR1 MGHDK and CDR2 SYGVNS. There are 14 residues in the CDR3. With 5 bases clipped from V and 5 bases from J, the junction kept 8 bases outside the gene matches.

This clone appeared a single time. This chain links TRBV6-1 with TRBJ2-1; D is perhaps TRBD2 (6 bases). The CDR3 loop spans 15 amino acids. The V end was cut by 3 bases, the J end by 7 bases, with 16 bases between. Germline V gene lookup returns CDR1 MNHNS and CDR2 SASEGT. This chain's CDR3 is CASSEGPGARNEQFF. CDR3 coding DNA: TGTGCCAGCAGTGAGGGACCGGGAGCTAGGAATGAGCAGTTCTTC.

V usage is TRBV18 and J usage is TRBJ2-2; D is unclear. Trimming cost V 8 bases and J 2 bases, with 12 bases left between them. The CDR3 contains 14 residues. The germline V gene encodes CDR1 KGHSH and CDR2 LQKENI. The CDR3 DNA is TGTGCCAGCCGCTCCGGTCAAAACACCGGGGAGCTGTTTTTT. Its translation is CASRSGQNTGELFF.

This chain uses TRBV5-1 with TRBJ1-2; TRBD1 agrees at 7 bases. Germline V gene sequence: CDR1 SGHRS, CDR2 YFSETQ. The CDR3 length is 15 residues. Germline trimming cut 3 bases from V and 0 bases from J; bases unmatched to any gene: 5. The CDR3 sequence is CASSSSTGSNYGYTF. CDR3 nucleotides: TGCGCCAGCAGCTCGTCGACAGGGTCTAACTATGGCTACACCTTC.

The chain combines TRBV6-5 with TRBJ1-2, with a weak D call TRBD1 (6 bases). Trimming removed 5 bases at V and 4 bases at J, with 17 bases between. Germline loops: CDR1 MNHEY, CDR2 SVGAGI. The CDR3 extends over 15 amino acids. CDR3 DNA sequence: TGTGCCAGCAGTCCCCAAACAGGGTTCGGCTATGGCTACACCTTC. As protein: CASSPQTGFGYGYTF.

The chain uses TRBV6-1 and TRBJ1-5; possible D gene TRBD1, 6 bases. Trimming shortened V by 4 bases and J by 5 bases, and 18 bases separated the two germline ends. The CDR3 runs 16 residues. Germline assignment: CDR1 MNHNS and CDR2 SASEGT. The CDR3 DNA reads TGTGCCAGCAGTGCTTACTACAGGGCGGGGGATCAGCCCCAGCATTTT. Translating gives CASSAYYRAGDQPQHF.

The chain is built from TRBV19 and TRBJ2-1; 8 bases align to TRBD1. V shed 6 bases and J 9 bases; nucleotides not matched to a gene: 16. The CDR3 totals 16 residues. Germline loops: CDR1 LNHDA, CDR2 SQIVND (reference sequence). The CDR3 spells CASRKSDRERQGEQFF. The CDR3 DNA reads TGTGCCAGTAGGAAATCGGACAGGGAACGGCAGGGTGAGCAGTTCTTC.

The chain carries TRBV28 and TRBJ1-2, with TRBD1 matching over 11 bases. This CDR3 spans 15 amino acids. Germline V gene data show CDR1 as MDHEN and CDR2 as SYDVKM. Trimming took 5 bases from V and 8 from J; bases not matched to a gene: 10. DNA for the CDR3: TGTGCCAGCAGTAATAGTGGACAGGGGGCGATGGGCTACACCTTC. Its protein product is CASSNSGQGAMGYTF.

This chain joins TRBV7-2 and TRBJ2-5, with 10 bases lining up with TRBD2. The CDR3 spans 14 residues. The ends lost 3 bases at V and 4 bases at J; junction bases unmatched: 2. Germline loops: CDR1 SGHTA, CDR2 FQGNSA. The chain's CDR3 is CASSFPSGGETQYF. In nucleotides, the CDR3 is TGTGCCAGCAGCTTCCCTAGCGGGGGAGAGACCCAGTACTTC.

The chain couples TRBV5-1 to TRBJ2-2; 7 bases map to TRBD2. Germline loops: CDR1 SGHRS, CDR2 YFSETQ. CDR3 size: 17 residues. After removal of 1 base from V and 1 base from J, the junction contained 7 bases not matched to a gene. The CDR3 protein is CASSLLGASGNTGELFF. CDR3 bases: TGCGCCAGCAGCTTGCTTGGGGCTAGCGGGAACACCGGGGAGCTGTTTTTT.

This clone showed up just a few times. The chain carries TRBV10-3 and TRBJ1-6, with 7 bases that match TRBD1. The CDR3 is 14 amino acids. Germline assignment: CDR1 ENHRY and CDR2 SYGVKD. V trimming: 2 bases; J trimming: 7 bases; junction bases outside the gene matches: 2. For the CDR3, the DNA is TGTGCCATCAGTGAGGGGACAGCAAATTCACCCCTCCACTTT. Translated: CAISEGTANSPLHF.

In the case of this clone: An end of the junction does not agree with germline; a read error may underlie this. V gene TRBV28 combines with J gene TRBJ1-1, with no clear D. The CDR3 spans 14 residues. CDR1 is MDHEN, CDR2 SYDVKM, per germline. The CDR3 spells CASSSTGGQTRFLF. DNA for the CDR3: TGTGCCAGCAGTTCCACTGGTGGGCAAACCCGCTTTCTCTTT.